One T cell receptor beta chain is described in this entry. The data were obtained in a study of CD4 T cells in relation to SARS-CoV-2 and coronaviruses. Uncultured naive and memory CD4+ T cells supplied DNA for deep TCR-beta sequencing. Sequenced by immunoSEQ multiplex PCR; TCRdb stores in-frame clones only, minus some. This sample has about 38,000 clones, with approximately 90% found just once. This CDR3 spans 16 amino acids. CDR1 is SGHNT and CDR2 is YENEEA in the germline V gene. Trimming removed 1 base from V and 0 bases from J, with 7 bases in between. The sequenced sample was memory CD4+ T cells from PBMCs. The source of this sequence is an adult with COVID-19. The chain recombines TRBV11-3 with TRBJ1-6; D is undetermined. The CDR3 spells CASSLASTSYNSPLHF. The CDR3 DNA is TGTGCCAGCAGCTTAGCGTCGACCTCCTATAATTCACCCCTCCACTTT.